A single T cell receptor beta chain is shown here with its context. Combining a sample-barcoded 5' primer with a J-beta primer mix, a second PCR ran for roughly 6 to 12 cycles. One entry per CDR3 protein, called by TCRdb with MiXCR from the 5' RACE reads. This repertoire shows around 1,500,000 distinct CDR3 sequences, roughly 28% found once; its top ten account for roughly 8.2%. This specimen comes from a study of blood T cells in healthy people across ages. Collection of 8.5 to 10 milliliters of peripheral blood was performed for each donor. Each sample provided at least 6 micrograms of extracted total RNA. Sequencing was carried out using blood. This receptor was taken from a woman aged 25-40 years in good health.

CDR3 amino acids: CASSKPGDEQYF. The CDR3 DNA sequence: TGTGCCAGTAGCAAACCGGGTGACGAGCAGTACTTC. The chain carries TRBV6-5 and TRBJ2-4; the D is unclear. Near its end, the DNA agrees better with TRBJ2-7, so the J call may be wrong. CDR1 MNHEY and CDR2 SVGAGI come from the germline V gene. This CDR3 has 12 residues.